A single TCR beta chain is shown here with its context. The regulatory T cell sort gate was CD4+CD25hiCD127low/negative. The data derive from a study of B cell selection in AIRE deficiency. Between the trimmed V and J ends, which lost 4 bases and 2 bases, there was a span of 8 bases. Germline CDR1 is GTSNPN and CDR2 is SVGIG (reference sequence). The CDR3 extends over 13 amino acids. Per the original methods: Patients' Tregs yielded 5.4x10^4 or so distinct TCRbeta sequences; donors' around 100,000. The table came from immunoSEQ multiplex PCR; TCRdb's copy has only in-frame clones and leaves some out. V and J calls and clone size are given by that table; D and trimming were obtained from the DNA. The sample records over 20,000 clones, over 80% being singletons.

Sequenced sample: CD4+CD25+ Tregs sorted from PBMCs. V gene TRBV30 combines with J gene TRBJ1-4; D remains unclear. The clonotype comes from a human donor in good health. CDR3 sequence reads: CAWTQRTNEKLFF. CDR3 nucleotides: TGTGCCTGGACCCAACGTACTAATGAAAAACTGTTTTTT.